This is a list of T cell receptor beta chains from one sample in a study of cytomegalovirus exposure and HLA in healthy donors. Here immunoSEQ multiplex PCR was the method, and the copy in TCRdb shows in-frame clones only, minus some. The repertoire has some 170,000 clones, less than 85% of them found once; the top ten carry more than 3.5%. What was sequenced was PBMCs. The receptors were gathered from a man aged 35-49 years in good health and CMV-seronegative. Each CDR3 is given with its conserved first and last residue. The order of the fields is D gene, J gene, clone size, V gene, CDR3 protein, CDR3 DNA. D genes are given only for firm matches. Clone size is not always given. Where it is, it says once, few, many or a class for expanded clones.

NA TRBJ2-7 NA TRBV10-1 CASSHSGAYEQYF TGCGCCAGCTCCCACTCGGGGGCCTACGAGCAGTACTTC
TRBD1 TRBJ1-1 NA TRBV5-1 CASSLTGGASEAFF TGCGCCAGCAGCTTGACAGGGGGCGCTTCTGAAGCTTTCTTT
NA TRBJ2-5 NA TRBV2 CASSLGGWTQYF TGTGCCAGCAGTCTGGGGGGATGGACCCAGTACTTC
TRBD1 TRBJ2-2 NA TRBV2 CASSGQGWGGELFF TGTGCCAGCAGTGGACAGGGGTGGGGCGGGGAGCTGTTTTTT
TRBD2 TRBJ2-3 NA TRBV12-5 CASGLAAGGYDTQYF TGTGCTAGTGGTTTGGCGGCGGGGGGGTACGATACGCAGTATTTT
TRBD2 TRBJ2-3 NA TRBV7-3 CASSDGLAQGDTQYF TGTGCCAGCAGCGACGGACTAGCCCAGGGAGATACGCAGTATTTT
NA TRBJ2-7 few TRBV14 CASSQLASEQYF TGTGCCAGCAGCCAATTAGCGAGCGAGCAGTACTTC
TRBD1 TRBJ1-2 NA TRBV10-3 CAIRTGTNYGYTF TGTGCCATCAGGACAGGGACTAACTATGGCTACACCTTC
NA TRBJ2-2 NA TRBV10-3 CAISDIVSGELFF TGTGCCATCAGTGATATAGTTTCCGGGGAGCTGTTTTTT
NA TRBJ1-1 NA TRBV5-1 CASSLGFGVAFF TGCGCCAGCAGCTTGGGGTTCGGGGTAGCTTTCTTT
TRBD1 TRBJ2-7 NA TRBV4-3 CASSQPRGTGLHEQYF TGCGCCAGCAGCCAGCCCCGAGGGACAGGGCTTCACGAGCAGTACTTC
TRBD2 TRBJ2-3 few TRBV19 CASSRSQIAGTKLSTDTQYF TGTGCCAGTAGTAGGAGTCAGATAGCGGGGACCAAACTTAGCACAGATACGCAGTATTTT
NA TRBJ2-7 many TRBV2 CASSEGAGQHYEQYF TGTGCCAGCAGTGAAGGGGCAGGGCAACACTACGAGCAGTACTTC
TRBD2 TRBJ2-7 NA TRBV4-3 CASSQGFGSGGLNEQYF TGCGCCAGCAGCCAAGGCTTCGGTAGCGGGGGGCTGAACGAGCAGTACTTC
TRBD1 TRBJ1-1 NA TRBV7-9 CASSSFDRDTEAFF TGTGCCAGCAGCTCGTTTGACAGGGACACTGAAGCTTTCTTT
NA TRBJ1-1 NA TRBV28 CASSSDRNTEAFF TGTGCCAGCAGTTCGGACAGGAACACTGAAGCTTTCTTT
NA TRBJ2-6 NA TRBV7-9 CASSLARSSGANVLTF TGTGCCAGCAGCTTAGCCCGGAGCTCTGGGGCCAACGTCCTGACTTTC
TRBD1 TRBJ1-1 NA TRBV7-9 CASSPGGTEAFF TGTGCCAGCAGCCCAGGGGGTACTGAAGCTTTCTTT
NA TRBJ1-6 NA TRBV30 CAWRAQSARNSPLHF TGTGCCTGGAGAGCACAGTCGGCCCGTAATTCACCCCTCCACTTT
NA TRBJ1-2 NA TRBV5-1 CASAGAGYGYTF TGCGCCAGCGCGGGGGCAGGCTATGGCTACACCTTC
NA TRBJ1-2 many TRBV5-6 CASSFDRDNYGYTF TGTGCCAGCAGCTTTGATAGAGATAACTATGGCTACACCTTC
NA TRBJ1-2 few TRBV5-6 CASSPNGQWGYTF TGTGCCAGCAGCCCCAATGGACAGTGGGGCTACACCTTC
NA TRBJ1-5 NA TRBV12-5 CASGLVEVPGQPQHF TGTGCTAGTGGTTTGGTCGAGGTCCCGGGTCAGCCCCAGCATTTT
NA TRBJ2-7 NA TRBV5-1 CASSLEAGVRNEQYF TGCGCCAGCAGCTTGGAGGCAGGGGTTAGGAACGAGCAGTACTTC
NA TRBJ2-7 NA TRBV5-4 CASSLRSGPSYEQYF TGTGCCAGCAGCTTGAGAAGCGGCCCCAGTTACGAGCAGTACTTC
TRBD2 TRBJ2-3 NA TRBV9 CASSVYGGGLSDTQYF TGTGCCAGCAGCGTATACGGCGGGGGACTTTCAGATACGCAGTATTTT
TRBD2 TRBJ2-1 NA TRBV9 CASSVVPSGGVFEQFF TGTGCCAGCAGCGTAGTTCCTAGCGGGGGGGTTTTTGAGCAGTTCTTC
NA TRBJ2-3 NA TRBV6-4 CASSEEGRLTDTQYF TGTGCCAGCAGTGAGGAGGGCAGGCTAACCGATACGCAGTATTTT
TRBD2 TRBJ2-5 NA TRBV2 CASFKTSGGGTQYF TGTGCCAGCTTCAAGACTAGCGGGGGTGGGACCCAGTACTTC